This T cell receptor (beta chain) was sequenced in a study of blood T cell repertoires in COVID-19. Study-level information: COVID-19 samples from acute and convalescent phases originated in the United States, Italy and Spain. PBMCs, B-cell-depleted T cells, or T cells were the source of the cDNA or gDNA that made up the material.

In the authors' workflow: Reference gene primer amplification yielded estimated nucleated cell counts. Profiling relied on immunoSEQ multiplex PCR, and the TCRdb table lists in-frame clones only, not all of them. From that table come the V and J calls and clone size; the DNA was used to work out D and trimming. The data contain hundreds of thousands of clones, around 89% of them singletons. This CDR3 is built from 14 residues. The V end lost 1 base, the J end lost 4 bases, and 9 bases lay between the germline ends. The germline CDR1 and CDR2 sequences are SGHVS and FQNEAQ. This chain links TRBV7-8 with TRBJ2-3; TRBD2 is a possible D gene (5 bases). Sequenced input: peripheral blood. The sequence was collected from a woman between 55 and 75 years old with acute or convalescent COVID-19. CDR3 sequence reads: CASSLVPGSDTQYF. The CDR3 DNA is TGTGCCAGCAGCTTAGTCCCGGGGTCAGATACGCAGTATTTT.